This T cell receptor beta chain appears in the sequencing data of a study of cytomegalovirus exposure and HLA in healthy donors. Overall study results and limits: With high specificity and sensitivity, the classifier reportedly diagnosed cytomegalovirus status. An analysis that came later showed most CMV-associated TCR beta chains appearing HLA-restricted. An ancestry cluster, one associated with Asian ancestry, reportedly showed fewer N-insertions than the approximately 650-donor mean in a later analysis.

Remarks on this clone: Antigen unknown.

The primer mix had 60 Vbeta and 13 Jbeta primers. The repertoire was sequenced with immunoSEQ multiplex PCR; TCRdb's copy has only in-frame clones and lacks some. Of roughly 150,000 clones in the sample, around 80% were seen once. CDR3 size: 15 residues. Unmatched junction bases numbered 12, after V lost 5 bases and J lost 9 bases. CDR1 SEHNR and CDR2 FQNEAQ come from the germline V gene (reference sequence). This TCR was sampled from a male donor in good health and CMV-seropositive. This chain links TRBV7-9 with TRBJ2-1; TRBD2 matches at 8 bases. The specimen was PBMCs. This CDR3 is CASSPSGLAVTEQFF. CDR3 DNA sequence: TGTGCCAGCAGCCCCTCCGGACTAGCTGTGACTGAGCAGTTCTTC.